This TCR beta chain was found in a study of cytotoxic CD8 clonotypes in ibrutinib-treated CLL. Looking at the study overall: Included were 10 to 12 relapsed/refractory and approximately 15 treatment-naive patients, of whom fewer than 18 were IGHV unmutated. With a range of 6 to 36, the median treatment time before response samples were taken was more than 10 months. Findings of the study overall: Whereas clonality rose at ibrutinib response, it declined toward baseline at progression.

The protocol was immunoSEQ multiplex PCR, while the TCRdb copy is restricted to in-frame clones and leaves out a portion. The data show hundreds of thousands of clones, nearly 80% seen once. The CDR3 contains 15 residues. V was clipped by 5 bases and J by 1 base; unmatched bases: 8. Germline V gene lookup returns CDR1 LNHDA and CDR2 SQIVND (reference sequence). Genomic DNA in a quantity of about 2.1 micrograms was derived from cryopreserved PBMCs for TCR beta libraries. Concerning this clone: The antigen is unknown.

The clonotype comes from a human donor with chronic lymphocytic leukemia. The sequences come from PBMCs, collected after 12 months of ibrutinib treatment. The V and J genes are TRBV19 and TRBJ2-7; 7 bases are a match to TRBD1. Here the CDR3 reads CASSRTGTESYEQYF. CDR3 sequence (DNA): TGTGCCAGTAGTCGAACCGGGACAGAGTCCTACGAGCAGTACTTC.